The 11 T cell receptor beta chains reported below all come from one sample, sequenced in a study of blood T cells in healthy people across ages. A second PCR of about 6 to 12 cycles used a sample-barcoded 5' primer and a J-beta primer mix. TCRdb fed the 5' RACE reads into MiXCR, producing one record per CDR3 protein. The profile shows nearly 1 million distinct CDR3 sequences, 51% of them singletons. Material: blood. These receptors originate from a woman between 55 and 75 years old in good health.

The V and J genes are TRBV20-1 and TRBJ2-1, with D perhaps matching TRBD1 (5 bases). CDR1 DFQATT and CDR2 SNEGSKA come from the germline V gene (reference sequence). Trimming took off 0 bases at V and 2 bases at J, with 17 bases between the two ends. The CDR3 loop spans 17 amino acids. The DNA of the CDR3 is TGCAGTGCTAGAGAGACAGCCGTATACCTACCCTACAATGAGCAGTTCTTC. Translating it yields CSARETAVYLPYNEQFF.

The sample holds a few counts of this clonotype. This sequence joins TRBV28 and TRBJ2-4; 9 bases are shared with TRBD1. The CDR3 is made up of 15 amino acids. CDR1 is MDHEN, CDR2 SYDVKM, per germline. V shed 5 bases and J 3 bases; nucleotides not matched to a gene: 5. The CDR3 region is CASSRVGQGKNIQYF. The DNA for the CDR3 is TGTGCCAGCAGTCGGGTGGGACAGGGCAAAAACATTCAGTACTTC.

The chain employs TRBV3-1 and TRBJ1-2; D gene unclear. Between the trimmed V and J ends, which lost 1 base and 7 bases, there was a span of 10 bases. This CDR3 is built from 13 residues. Per germline, CDR1 LGHDT and CDR2 YNNKEL (reference sequence). The CDR3 loop is CASSQGGPGGYTF. CDR3 DNA sequence: TGTGCCAGCAGCCAAGGCGGACCTGGTGGCTACACCTTC. Together with reference TRBV3-1 and TRBJ1-2, the CDR3 gives the full variable domain: DTAVSQTPKYLVTQMGNDKSIKCEQNLGHDTMYWYKQDSKKFLKIMFSYNNKELIINETVPNRFSPKSPDKAHLNLHINSLELGDSAVYFCASSQGGPGGYTFGSGTRLTVV.

The CDR3 sequence: CASTRDRARGYTF. The CDR3 DNA reads TGCGCCAGCACCCGGGACAGGGCTCGGGGCTACACCTTC. The chain employs TRBV4-1 and TRBJ1-2, with 9 nucleotides matching TRBD1. Germline assignment: CDR1 MGHRA and CDR2 YSYEKL. The length of the CDR3 is 13 residues. Unmatched junction bases numbered 8, after V lost 7 bases and J lost 8 bases.

The chain combines TRBV6-5 with TRBJ2-2, with no clear D. The CDR3 consists of 15 residues. Trimming left V 3 bases short and J 4 bases short, with 12 bases between. Germline values: CDR1 MNHEY, CDR2 SVGAGI. The DNA of the CDR3 is TGTGCCAGCAGTTATCAGCCCAGGCCCACCGGGGAGCTGTTTTTT. This codes for CASSYQPRPTGELFF.

The chain has TRBV20-1 and TRBJ2-3; TRBD1 is a possible D gene (6 bases). V lost 3 bases and J 2 bases, leaving 9 bases between the germline ends. The germline gives CDR1 DFQATT, CDR2 SNEGSKA (reference sequence). There are 13 residues in the CDR3. CDR3 protein: CSARGAYTDTQYF. The CDR3 DNA reads as TGCAGTGCTAGGGGGGCTTACACAGATACGCAGTATTTT.

CDR3 residues: CATILEDNEQFF. In nucleotides, the CDR3 is TGTGCCACTATACTCGAGGACAATGAGCAGTTCTTC. This chain joins TRBV28 and TRBJ2-1; D not certain. The CDR3 contains 12 residues. V dropped 10 bases and J dropped 5 bases, with 12 bases sitting between them. Germline V gene sequence: CDR1 MDHEN, CDR2 SYDVKM.

The chain links TRBV20-1 to TRBJ1-5, with 10 bases lining up with TRBD1. The CDR3 spans 15 residues. The junction had 9 bases not matched to a gene; V was cut back by 3 bases and J by 7 bases. Germline CDR1 and CDR2: DFQATT and SNEGSKA (reference sequence). CDR3 bases: TGCAGTGCTAGTCGAGGGACAGGGGTTTCCCAGCCCCAGCATTTT. As protein: CSASRGTGVSQPQHF.

V usage is TRBV20-1 and J usage is TRBJ2-3; D may be TRBD2 (6 bases). The CDR3 contains 11 residues. Germline CDR1 is DFQATT and CDR2 is SNEGSKA (reference sequence). Between the trimmed V and J ends, which lost 4 bases and 7 bases, there was a span of 9 bases. The CDR3 DNA sequence: TGCAGTGCTATTGGACTAAATACGCAGTATTTT. This translates into CSAIGLNTQYF.

The chain carries TRBV4-1 and TRBJ2-1, with a tentative D call TRBD2 (5 bases). Trimming left V 4 bases short and J 4 bases short, with 17 bases between. The CDR3 is 16 amino acids. CDR1 MGHRA and CDR2 YSYEKL come from the germline V gene. This CDR3 is CASSPLGERQYNEQFF. CDR3 nucleotide sequence: TGCGCCAGCAGCCCTCTCGGGGAGCGCCAATACAATGAGCAGTTCTTC.

The chain combines TRBV4-2 with TRBJ2-5; TRBD1 aligns across 11 bases. V was pared by 0 bases and J by 10 bases, with 10 bases of the junction left unmatched. In germline, CDR1 is LGHNA, CDR2 YNFKEQ. This CDR3 region has 16 residues. The CDR3 bases are TGTGCCAGCAGCCAAGATATCGGACAGGGGGCTCGGGGCCAGTACTTC. Amino acid sequence: CASSQDIGQGARGQYF.